This T cell receptor beta chain originates from a study of CD8 T cells in Susac syndrome. Findings of the study overall: The authors found some 15 Susac-specific public clones in total CD8+ repertoires and roughly five in CD8+ TEMRA repertoires.

Concerning this clonotype itself: Its antigen is undetermined.

Reverse transcription used roughly 0.5 to 1 ug RNA and random hexamers. From the immunoSEQ multiplex PCR reads, TCRdb called clonotypes with MiXCR, one entry per CDR3 protein. The data contain about 130,000 distinct CDR3 sequences, about 95% of them singletons. The CDR3 is 15 residues long. J was trimmed by 2 bases and V by 5 bases; bases with no gene match: 10. Per the germline V gene, CDR1 is DFQATT and CDR2 is SNEGSKA (reference sequence). From blood CD8+ and CD4+ T cells, TCR beta sequences were generated. This clonotype originated in a human donor with Susac syndrome. V is TRBV20-1 and J is TRBJ2-3; 7 bases align to TRBD1. The sequencing input was CD8+ T cells from PBMCs. CDR3 coding DNA: TGCAGTGCTGAATCCGGGACAGAGTACACAGATACGCAGTATTTT. Its protein is CSAESGTEYTDTQYF.